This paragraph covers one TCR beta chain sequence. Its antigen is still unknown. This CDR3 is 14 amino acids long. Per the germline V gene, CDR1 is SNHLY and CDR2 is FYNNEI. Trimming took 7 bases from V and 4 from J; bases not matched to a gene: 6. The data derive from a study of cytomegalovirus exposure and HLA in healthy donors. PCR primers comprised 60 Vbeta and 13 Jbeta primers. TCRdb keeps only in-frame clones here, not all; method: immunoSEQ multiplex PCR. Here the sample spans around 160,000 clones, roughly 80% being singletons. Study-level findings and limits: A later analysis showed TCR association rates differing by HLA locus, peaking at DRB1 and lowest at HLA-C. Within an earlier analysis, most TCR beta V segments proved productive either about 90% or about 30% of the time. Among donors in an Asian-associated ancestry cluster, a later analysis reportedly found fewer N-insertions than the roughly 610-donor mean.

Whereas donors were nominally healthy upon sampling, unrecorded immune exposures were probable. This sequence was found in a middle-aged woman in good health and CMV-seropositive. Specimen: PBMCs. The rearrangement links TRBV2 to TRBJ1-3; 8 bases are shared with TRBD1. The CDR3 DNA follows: TGTGCCAGCACCCCCAGGGGGCTCGGAAACACCATATATTTT. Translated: CASTPRGLGNTIYF.